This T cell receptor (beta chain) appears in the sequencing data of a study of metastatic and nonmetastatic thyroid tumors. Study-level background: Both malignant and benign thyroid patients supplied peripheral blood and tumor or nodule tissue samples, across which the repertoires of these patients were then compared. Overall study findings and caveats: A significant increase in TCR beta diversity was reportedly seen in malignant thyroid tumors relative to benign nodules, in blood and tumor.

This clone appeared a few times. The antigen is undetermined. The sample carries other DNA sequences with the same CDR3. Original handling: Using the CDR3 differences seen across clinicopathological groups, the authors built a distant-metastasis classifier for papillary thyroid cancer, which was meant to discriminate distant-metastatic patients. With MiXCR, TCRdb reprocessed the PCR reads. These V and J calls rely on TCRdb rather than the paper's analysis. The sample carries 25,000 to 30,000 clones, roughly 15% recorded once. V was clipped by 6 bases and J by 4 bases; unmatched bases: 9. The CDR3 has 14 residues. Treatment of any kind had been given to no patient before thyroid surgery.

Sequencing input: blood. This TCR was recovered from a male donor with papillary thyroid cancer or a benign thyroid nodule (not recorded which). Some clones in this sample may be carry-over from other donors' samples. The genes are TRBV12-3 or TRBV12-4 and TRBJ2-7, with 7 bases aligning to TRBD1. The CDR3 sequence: CASSYRGREYEQYF. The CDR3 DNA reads TGTGCCAGCAGCTACAGGGGACGGGAATACGAGCAGTACTTC.